The source of this T cell receptor (beta chain) is a study of post-analysis software for immune sequencing data. Carried by the TCR beta cDNA libraries were unique molecular identifiers. MiXCR was run by TCRdb on the PCR reads, yielding one entry per CDR3 protein. This table has about 620,000 distinct CDR3 sequences, roughly two fifths appearing once. The germline V gene encodes CDR1 MGHRA and CDR2 YSYEKL. The length of the CDR3 is 12 residues. V was shortened by 1 base and J by 3 bases, with 3 bases between the two germline ends. Notes on this clonotype: Its antigen is not known.

Study results and limitations: Elevated frequency relative to controls characterized 4 or 5 TRBV segments in patients, TRBV5-6, TRBV5-1 and TRBV20-1 among them. Comparison with controls showed significantly lower normalized Chao1 diversity in multiple sclerosis patients.

This receptor was obtained from a girl aged 5 to 17 with multiple sclerosis. The source material was blood. The chain carries TRBV4-1 and TRBJ1-1; the D is unclear. In nucleotides, the CDR3 is TGCGCCAGCAGCCAAGGTTACACTGAAGCTTTCTTT. Its protein is CASSQGYTEAFF.